The rows below give T cell receptor beta chains drawn from one sample of a study of T-cell memory formation after mild COVID-19. TCRdb processed the 5' RACE reads anew with MiXCR; each CDR3 protein has one entry. The sample contains approximately 410,000 distinct CDR3 sequences, 20% to 30% of which appear only once. The sequencing sample was made of PBMCs or a T cell subset sorted from them (not recorded which). These receptors were collected from an adult woman who had mild COVID-19 (a few samples of this study predate the infection). Cell type and time point are not known. Both conserved end residues are part of each CDR3. A D gene is named only where the DNA matches it firmly. The size entry is marked missing in some rows and otherwise reads once, few, many or a size class.

V gene	J gene	D gene	clone size	CDR3 DNA	CDR3 protein
TRBV3-1	TRBJ1-5	.	few	TGTGCCAGCAGCCAGGGGACACGGCTCGGGATAAGCAATCAGCCCCAGCATTTT	CASSQGTRLGISNQPQHF
TRBV29-1	TRBJ2-5	.	few	TGCAGCGTACGAGGAGGGGCCGGAGAGACCCAGTACTTC	CSVRGGAGETQYF
TRBV19	TRBJ2-4	TRBD2	.	TGTGCCAGTAGTCCCCGACTAGCTCCCAAAAACATTCAGTACTTC	CASSPRLAPKNIQYF
TRBV6-1	TRBJ2-7	.	.	TGTGCCAGCAGTGAAGGGTCTTCCTACGAGCAGTACTTC	CASSEGSSYEQYF
TRBV5-1	TRBJ2-7	.	few	TGCGCCAGCAGCTTAAAGGGGCCGGGACAAGGCCTTTCCGAGCAGTACTTC	CASSLKGPGQGLSEQYF
TRBV20-1	TRBJ2-2	.	.	TGCAGTGCTAGAGATTGGGTCTCAACCGGGGAGCTGTTTTTT	CSARDWVSTGELFF
TRBV12-3/TRBV12-4	TRBJ2-3	.	.	TGTGCCAGCATCCTACCCCCCGGCGAAGATACGCAGTATTTT	CASILPPGEDTQYF
TRBV15	TRBJ2-1	TRBD2	.	TGTGCCACCAGCAGAGTAGCGGGTCTAGCAGCCCGCTCCTACAATGAGCAGTTCTTC	CATSRVAGLAARSYNEQFF
TRBV6-5	TRBJ2-5	TRBD1	.	TGTGCCAGCAGTTTTACGCCGACAGGGGTAGCAGAGACCCAGTACTTC	CASSFTPTGVAETQYF
TRBV30	TRBJ2-4	.	once	TGTGCCTGGAGTGTGGCGAGGGGCGGTGGGTCCAAAAACATTCAGTACTTC	CAWSVARGGGSKNIQYF
TRBV27	TRBJ2-5	TRBD1	.	TGTGCCAGCAGTTTACGACAGGGCGGGACCCAGTACTTC	CASSLRQGGTQYF
TRBV11-2	TRBJ2-5	.	.	TGTGCCAGCAGCTTTTCCCTTTACCGCCAACAAGCCCAATGGGAGACCCAGTACTTC	CASSFSLYRQQAQWETQYF
TRBV18	TRBJ1-1	.	.	TGTGCCAGCTCACCCCGAAACCTGAACACTGAAGCTTTCTTT	CASSPRNLNTEAFF
TRBV9	TRBJ1-5	.	.	TGTGCCAGCAGCCCCACCGGGGCAAAGGATCAGCCCCAGCATTTT	CASSPTGAKDQPQHF
TRBV6-2/TRBV6-3	TRBJ2-2	.	.	TGTGCCAGCAGTTATCGGGCGGTTCGCACCGGGGAGCTGTTTTTT	CASSYRAVRTGELFF
TRBV11-2	TRBJ1-1	.	few	TGTGCCAGCAGCTTAGAACCAGCTACGAACACTGAAGCTTTCTTT	CASSLEPATNTEAFF
TRBV7-9	TRBJ2-2	.	many	TGTGCCGGTGGCCGGGGGCGCAACACCGGGGAGCTGTTTTTT	CAGGRGRNTGELFF
TRBV25-1	TRBJ1-2	.	.	TGTGCCAGCAGTGAACGCGAGAGGCCCCCCCACTATGGCTACACCTTC	CASSERERPPHYGYTF
TRBV9	TRBJ1-3	TRBD1	.	TGTGCCAGCAGCGTAGGGGACAGAGATTTTCACACCATATATTTT	CASSVGDRDFHTIYF
TRBV5-1	TRBJ2-5	.	few	TGCGCCAGCAGCTTGGGGGCGTACCAAGAGACCCAGTACTTC	CASSLGAYQETQYF
TRBV27	TRBJ2-7	.	few	TGTGCCAGCAGTTTAACAGGCCGGAGCTCCTACGAGCAGTACTTC	CASSLTGRSSYEQYF
TRBV6-1	TRBJ1-4	.	many	TGTGCCAGCAGTGAAGCGGAGGGAACTAATGAAAAACTGTTTTTT	CASSEAEGTNEKLFF
TRBV5-1	TRBJ2-2	.	.	TGCGCCAGCAGCCCGAAGACGACCGGGGAGCTGTTTTTT	CASSPKTTGELFF
TRBV2	TRBJ1-5	TRBD1	.	TGTGCCAGCAGTCTCTTTCAGGGGGAGCAGCCCCAGCATTTT	CASSLFQGEQPQHF
TRBV3-1	TRBJ2-1	TRBD2	.	TGTGCCAGCAGCCCCTGGGGAGCGGGAGGGCCAAATGAGCAGTTCTTC	CASSPWGAGGPNEQFF
TRBV5-1	TRBJ1-5	.	.	TGCGCCAGCAGCTTGGAAGGGGAGAGCAATCAGCCCCAGCATTTT	CASSLEGESNQPQHF
TRBV30	TRBJ1-5	TRBD1	.	TGTGCCTGGAATGAGCCGGGACAGGGGAGCCAGCCCCAGCATTTT	CAWNEPGQGSQPQHF
TRBV12-3/TRBV12-4	TRBJ2-1	.	.	TGTGCCAGCAGGGCTGGGACGGAATACAATGAGCAGTTCTTC	CASRAGTEYNEQFF
TRBV10-3	TRBJ2-7	.	few	TGTGCCATCAGTATCGGAGACTCCTACGAGCAGTACTTC	CAISIGDSYEQYF
TRBV4-2	TRBJ1-2	.	.	TGTGCCAGCAGCCAAGTGATGGAAGGGGACGGCTACACCTTC	CASSQVMEGDGYTF
TRBV4-2	TRBJ1-6	.	few	TGTGCCAGCAGCCGGGACCGGGCCACGAATTCACCCCTCCACTTT	CASSRDRATNSPLHF
TRBV20-1	TRBJ1-1	TRBD1	few	TGCAGTGCTTCCCAGGGGGACACTGAAGCTTTCTTT	CSASQGDTEAFF
TRBV29-1	TRBJ2-5	.	.	TGCAGCGCCGCTCGGGGGAAGGGAGGATGGGAGACCCAGTACTTC	CSAARGKGGWETQYF
TRBV6-6	TRBJ2-2	.	.	TGTGCCAGCAGTTACTATCCGGGGGGCTTCAACACCGGGGAGCTGTTTTTT	CASSYYPGGFNTGELFF
TRBV7-9	TRBJ2-3	TRBD2	.	TGTGCCAGCAGCTCCTCCGCTAGCGGGAGGGGTTCGGATACGCAGTATTTT	CASSSSASGRGSDTQYF
TRBV30	TRBJ1-1	.	.	TGTGCCTGGGGGTGGGGGGATACTGAAGCTTTCTTT	CAWGWGDTEAFF
TRBV12-3/TRBV12-4	TRBJ2-7	.	few	TGTGCCAGCAGAAAGACGTACGAGCAGTACTTC	CASRKTYEQYF
TRBV25-1	TRBJ2-7	.	few	TGTGCCAGCAGTGGTGCAGGGGGGCTAAGGGAGCAGTACTTC	CASSGAGGLREQYF
TRBV27	TRBJ2-3	TRBD2	.	TGTGCCAGCAGTTGGACTAGCGGAGACACAGATACGCAGTATTTT	CASSWTSGDTDTQYF
TRBV20-1	TRBJ2-1	TRBD2	few	TGCAGTGCTAGGGACGAAAGCGGGGGAAACTACAATGAGCAGTTCTTC	CSARDESGGNYNEQFF
TRBV9	TRBJ2-7	.	.	TGTGCCAGCAGCACCGACAGGTCCTACGAGCAGTACTTC	CASSTDRSYEQYF
TRBV18	TRBJ2-1	TRBD1	few	TGTGCCAGCTCCCTCACCCCCGGGACAGGGAAAAATGAGCAGTTCTTC	CASSLTPGTGKNEQFF